This T cell receptor (beta chain) stems from a study of cytomegalovirus exposure and HLA in healthy donors. Study outcomes and limitations: Among TCR beta chains, those listed as cytomegalovirus-associated numbered over 150.

The CDR3 contains 13 residues. CDR1 is SGHNT, CDR2 YYREEE, per germline (reference sequence). Likely unrecorded immune exposures existed in these nominally healthy donors. Primers: 60 Vbeta forward and 13 Jbeta reverse. Assay used: immunoSEQ multiplex PCR; TCRdb lists only in-frame clones, some missing. Here the sample spans 150,000 to 200,000 clones, roughly 78% being singletons. A word on this clone: The antigen is unknown.

Sequenced sample: PBMCs. This receptor was identified in a man in his forties in good health and CMV-seropositive. This chain uses TRBV5-4 with TRBJ2-5, with TRBD1 as a possible D gene (6 bases). The J call may be incorrect, as the DNA end agrees better with TRBJ2-7. The DNA of the CDR3 is TGTGCCAGCAGCCCCAGGGGTTCAGACGAGCAGTACTTC. Amino acid sequence: CASSPRGSDEQYF.